The entry that follows covers one T cell receptor (beta chain) sequence. Its target is not known. Assay used: immunoSEQ multiplex PCR; TCRdb lists only in-frame clones, some missing. The repertoire holds more than 130,000 clones, with about nine tenths as singletons. The length of the CDR3 is 14 residues. V dropped 7 bases and J dropped 2 bases, with 14 bases sitting between them. Germline loops: CDR1 SEHNR, CDR2 FQNEAQ (reference sequence). The data originate from a study of T cell responses to AZD1222 COVID-19 vaccine. Study-wide results and caveats: Females made up more of the donors, who were largely white British, and clonal diversity may have come out too low.

The source material was peripheral blood, sampled on day 0 of AZD1222 vaccination. The V and J genes are TRBV7-9 and TRBJ1-1, with D perhaps matching TRBD1 (5 bases). This TCR derives from an adult in good health. This CDR3 is CASIPGRGNTEAFF. The CDR3 DNA reads as TGTGCCAGCATCCCGGGGCGGGGCAACACTGAAGCTTTCTTT.